This T cell receptor beta chain was observed in a study of molecular identifiers for immune sequencing clone quantification. The authors sorted naive CD8 T cells as CD8+CD4-CCR7+CD45RA+. CDR3 length: 15 residues. V shed 5 bases and J 2 bases; nucleotides not matched to a gene: 7. Germline loops: CDR1 MNHEY, CDR2 SMNVEV (reference sequence). This clonotype has at least ten counts. MiXCR, applied by TCRdb to the PCR reads, yields one record per CDR3 protein. The sample has some 320,000 distinct CDR3 sequences; roughly 24% are singletons. The sequence was collected from a human donor in good health. Some libraries in this study had Jurkat cell RNA spiked in. Sequencing used naive CD8+ T cells from blood, with Jurkat cell RNA spiked in. Subset of the sample: FACS-sorted CD8+CD4-CCR7+CD45RA+ naive T cells. This chain connects TRBV27 to TRBJ2-7, with TRBD2 identical over 9 bases. CDR3 sequence reads: CASSTSGGLAYEQYF. The CDR3 DNA is TGTGCCAGCAGTACCAGCGGGGGGCTGGCCTACGAGCAGTACTTC.